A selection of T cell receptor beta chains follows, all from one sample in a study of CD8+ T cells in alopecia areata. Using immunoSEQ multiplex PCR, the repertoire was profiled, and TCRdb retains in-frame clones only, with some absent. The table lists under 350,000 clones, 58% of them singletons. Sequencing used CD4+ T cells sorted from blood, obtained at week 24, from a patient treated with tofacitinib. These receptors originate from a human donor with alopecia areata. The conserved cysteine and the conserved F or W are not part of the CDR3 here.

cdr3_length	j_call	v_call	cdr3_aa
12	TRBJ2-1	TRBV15	ATSRAQGYNEQF
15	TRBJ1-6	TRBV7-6	ASSLVISGPYNSPLH
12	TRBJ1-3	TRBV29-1	SVVGGTAGNTIY
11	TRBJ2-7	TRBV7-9	ASSPLAAYEQY
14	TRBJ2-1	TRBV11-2	ASSLWSRAGIREQF
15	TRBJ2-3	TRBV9	ASSLNPGSPPGDTQY
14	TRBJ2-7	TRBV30	AWTPRVITSFYEQY
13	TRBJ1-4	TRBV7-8	ASSLTGEWGEKLF
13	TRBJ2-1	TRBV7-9	ASSFGDTSYNEQF
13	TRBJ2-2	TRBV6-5	ASSKNSMRTGELF
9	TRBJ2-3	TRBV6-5	ASRIEDTQY
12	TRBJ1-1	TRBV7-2	ASSLAASNTEAF
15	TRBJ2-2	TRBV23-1	ASSQSLLTVNTGELF
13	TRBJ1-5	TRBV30	AWRVSGRSNQPQH
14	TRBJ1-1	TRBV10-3	AISEPKGQGETEAF
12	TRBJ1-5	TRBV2	ASSAAAGDQPQH
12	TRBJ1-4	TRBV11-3	ASSHLKGSEKLF
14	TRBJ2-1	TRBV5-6	ASSLSLQRGFNEQF
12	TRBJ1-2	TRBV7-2	ASSSDRLNYGYT
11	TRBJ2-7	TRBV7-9	ASSFGGDYEQY
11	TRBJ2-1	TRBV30	AWSVTTYNEQF
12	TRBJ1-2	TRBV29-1	SAGPDSTNYGYT
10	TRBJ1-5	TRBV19	ASSPLPGTQH
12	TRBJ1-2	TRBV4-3	ASSQVQGEAGYT
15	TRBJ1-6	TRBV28	ASRRGDRRSYNSPLH
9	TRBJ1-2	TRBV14	ASSQAWGYT
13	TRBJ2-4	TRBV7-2	ASSLIAGDKNIQY
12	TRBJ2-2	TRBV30	AWSVRGHTGELF
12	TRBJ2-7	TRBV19	ASTRRAESYEQY
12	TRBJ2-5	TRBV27	ASSSYRGLETQY
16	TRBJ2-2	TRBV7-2	ASSLNSRGRVMSGELF
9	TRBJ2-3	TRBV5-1	ASSFADTQY
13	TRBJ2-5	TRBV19	ASSTGTGVQETQY
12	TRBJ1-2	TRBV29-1	SVLKQGRDGGYT
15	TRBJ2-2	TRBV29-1	SVGPLAGAPNTGELF
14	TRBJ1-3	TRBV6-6	ASSYSHRSSGNTIY
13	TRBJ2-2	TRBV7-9	ASSSSLGFTGELF
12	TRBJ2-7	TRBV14	ASSQDWGLYEQY